Below, 3 T cell receptor beta chains from the same sample are listed, as sequenced in a study of cytomegalovirus exposure and HLA in healthy donors. The PCR ran on 60 Vbeta and 13 Jbeta primers. Produced via immunoSEQ multiplex PCR; TCRdb's table is partial and in-frame only. Altogether approximately 120,000 clones are present, 60% to 80% being singletons, with the ten largest covering approximately 1.2%. The sequenced material came from PBMCs. All receptors derive from a man aged 50 to 59 in good health and CMV-seronegative.

The V call is TRBV5-1, the J call TRBJ1-1; 9 bases align to TRBD1. This CDR3 region has 15 residues. In germline, CDR1 is SGHRS, CDR2 YFSETQ. With 4 bases clipped from V and 1 base from J, the junction kept 5 bases outside the gene matches. CDR3 in amino acids: CASSPGTGRNTEAFF. CDR3 nucleotides: TGCGCCAGCAGCCCAGGGACAGGGAGGAACACTGAAGCTTTCTTT.

This chain connects TRBV27 to TRBJ1-2; no clear D. CDR3 size: 12 residues. Trimming cost V 5 bases and J 9 bases, with 13 bases left between them. CDR1 is MNHEY and CDR2 is SMNVEV in the germline V gene (reference sequence). CDR3 nucleotide sequence: TGTGCCAGCAGTCTAGGACTCCGTCGCTACACCTTC. It codes for CASSLGLRRYTF.

The chain links TRBV5-1 to TRBJ2-5; TRBD1 matches at 12 bases. With V trimmed by 5 bases and J by 1 base, 3 bases remained unmatched. Germline CDR1 reads SGHRS; CDR2 reads YFSETQ. The length of the CDR3 is 15 residues. This CDR3 reads CASREGQGAQETQYF. For the CDR3, the DNA is TGCGCCAGCAGGGAGGGACAGGGGGCCCAAGAGACCCAGTACTTC. The complete variable domain, with remaining parts taken from reference TRBV5-1 and TRBJ2-5, reads KAGVTQTPRYLIKTRGQQVTLSCSPISGHRSVSWYQQTPGQGLQFLFEYFSETQRNKGNFPGRFSGRQFSNSRSEMNVSTLELGDSALYLCASREGQGAQETQYFGPGTRLLVL.